This T cell receptor (beta chain) was documented in a study of blood T cell repertoires in COVID-19. Looking at the study overall: T cells, B-cell-depleted T cells, or PBMCs supplied cDNA or gDNA.

In its sample, this clone was seen once. Clones were read by immunoSEQ multiplex PCR, and TCRdb kept only the in-frame ones, dropping some. The table lists 150,000 to 200,000 clones, 85% of them singletons. CDR3 length: 13 amino acids. Germline CDR1 SSHAT, CDR2 FNYEAQ (reference sequence). The V and J ends lost 0 bases and 2 bases respectively, with 4 bases between them. This receptor was taken from a human donor with acute or convalescent COVID-19. The donor label of this sample is uncertain. The sample taken for sequencing was peripheral blood. The chain couples TRBV7-7 to TRBJ1-1; D ambiguous. The CDR3 region has the DNA TGTGCCAGCAGCTTAGCGGCAAACACTGAAGCTTTCTTT. Translating it yields CASSLAANTEAFF.